Listed here is a single TCR beta chain. This clone came up a few times. Its antigen target is currently unknown. No base quality values were provided; no much bigger clone lies one nucleotide off. Whole blood was collected in K2EDTA tubes by collaborating institutions according to the institutions' own protocols. For TCRbeta analysis, collaborators shipped samples as frozen whole blood, isolated PBMCs, or DNA extracted from either of those sample types. TCRbeta CDR3 regions were amplified from genomic DNA by means of the immunoSEQ Assay, a bias-controlled multiplex PCR. In the original analysis: The number of nucleated cells in each sample was estimated by amplification of reference gene primers within the assay. Sequence reads were collapsed and filtered to measure the absolute abundance of every unique TCRbeta CDR3 rearrangement. For each sample, productive Simpson clonality was calculated by taking the square root of Simpson's diversity index across productive rearrangements. The clones in this table, taken by TCRdb from immuneACCESS, are in-frame only. Not every clone is retained; where verified, under half of the shortfall comes from an unresolved V gene, and the cause of the rest is unknown. V and J calls plus clone size are reproduced from that table; the DNA served to infer D and trimming. The sample profile shows tens of thousands of clones; approximately 80% of them were found once. Around half of the sample belongs to the ten largest clones.

This sample was taken from a study of blood T cell repertoires in COVID-19 (dated by TCRdb to the early 2020s). For the study in its entirety: Samples from collaborators originated in the United States, Italy and Spain and spanned both the acute and convalescent phases of COVID-19. The material from the prospective study consisted of cDNA or gDNA derived from T cells, B-cell-depleted T cells, or PBMCs. The samples were drawn from the first 160 participants of the ongoing ImmuneRACE study and from 1,254 subjects provided by 6 global collaborators. The repertoires were released in a freely available public database meant as a resource for research on the immune response to SARS-CoV-2. Sample metadata almost always included a de-identified subject ID, COVID-19 status, age in years and sex. Subjects who had been exposed to COVID-19, were actively infected with it, or had recovered from it provided the deeply sampled blood TCRbeta repertoires that made up the dataset. Where available, HLA class I and class II types were obtained from metadata supplied by the sample provider rather than from assay-based typing.

On the study overall, not on this receptor specifically: The amount of clinical and demographic metadata varied by source and participant and was provided uncurated.

The sequencing input was peripheral blood. The TCR sequence derives from an elderly woman with acute or convalescent COVID-19.

The DNA reads as follows: TGTGCCAGCACCGTAGGACAGGGCACAGATACGCAGTATTTT. Translated, it reads CASTVGQGTDTQYF. Recombination joined TRBV6-5 with TRBJ2-3; 7 central nucleotides agree with TRBD1. The CDR3 runs 14 amino acids, cysteine and phenylalanine included. Kept here is only the CDR3 DNA, which spans 42 bases and is read in frame from base 1. Reading the germline V gene gives CDR1 MNHEY and CDR2 SVGAGI. The junction shows trimming of 7 bases on V and 1 base on J, and the gene matches do not reach 5 bases of it.